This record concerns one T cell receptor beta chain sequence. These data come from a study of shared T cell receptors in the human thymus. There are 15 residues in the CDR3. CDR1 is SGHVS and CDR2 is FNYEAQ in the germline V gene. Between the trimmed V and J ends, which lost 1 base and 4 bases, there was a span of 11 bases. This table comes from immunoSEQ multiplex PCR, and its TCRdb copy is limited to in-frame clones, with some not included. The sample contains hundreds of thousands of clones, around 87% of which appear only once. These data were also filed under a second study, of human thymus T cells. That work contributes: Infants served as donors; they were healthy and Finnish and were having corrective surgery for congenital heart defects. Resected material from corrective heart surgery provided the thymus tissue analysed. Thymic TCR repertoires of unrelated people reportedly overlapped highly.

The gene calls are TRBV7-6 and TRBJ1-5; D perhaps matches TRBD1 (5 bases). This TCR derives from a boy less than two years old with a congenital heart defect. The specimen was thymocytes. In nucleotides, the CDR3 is TGTGCCAGCAGCTTAGGGCAGGGCGAGAATCAGCCCCAGCATTTT. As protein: CASSLGQGENQPQHF. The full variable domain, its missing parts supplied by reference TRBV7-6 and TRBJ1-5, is GAGVSQSPRYKVTKRGQDVALRCDPISGHVSLYWYRQALGQGPEFLTYFNYEAQQDKSGLPNDRFSAERPEGSISTLTIQRTEQRDSAMYRCASSLGQGENQPQHFGDGTRLSIL.